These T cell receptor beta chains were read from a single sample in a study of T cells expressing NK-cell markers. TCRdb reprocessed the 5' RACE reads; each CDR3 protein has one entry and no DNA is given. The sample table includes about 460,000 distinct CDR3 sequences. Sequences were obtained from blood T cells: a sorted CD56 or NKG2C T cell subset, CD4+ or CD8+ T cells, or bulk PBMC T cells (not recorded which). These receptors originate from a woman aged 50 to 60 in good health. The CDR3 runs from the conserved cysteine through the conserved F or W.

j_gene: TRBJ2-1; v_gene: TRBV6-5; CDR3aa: CASSLDRGVYNEQFF
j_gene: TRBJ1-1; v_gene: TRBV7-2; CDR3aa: CASSLDIRVGTEAFF
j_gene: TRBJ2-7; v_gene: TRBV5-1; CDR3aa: CASSLAAGGGYEQYF
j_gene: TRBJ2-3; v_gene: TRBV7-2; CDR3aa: CASSHRQGGRTDTQYF
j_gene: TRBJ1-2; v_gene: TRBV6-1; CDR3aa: CASSRGGRRDYGYTF
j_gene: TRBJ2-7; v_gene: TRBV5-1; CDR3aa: CASSFVGTTYEQYF
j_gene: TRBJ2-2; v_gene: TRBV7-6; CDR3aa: CASSLEGGMAGELFF
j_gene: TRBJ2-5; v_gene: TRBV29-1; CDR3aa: CSVEAGREGGETQYF
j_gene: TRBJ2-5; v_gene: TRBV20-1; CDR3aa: CSVVLAGEGTQYF
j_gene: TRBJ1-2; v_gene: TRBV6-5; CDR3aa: CASRAFASLGYGYTF
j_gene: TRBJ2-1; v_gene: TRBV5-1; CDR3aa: CASSLLSQLAGAHNEQFF
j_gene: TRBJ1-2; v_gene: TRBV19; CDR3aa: CASSKLRGYTF
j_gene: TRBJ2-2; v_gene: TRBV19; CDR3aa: CASSSGSNTGELFF
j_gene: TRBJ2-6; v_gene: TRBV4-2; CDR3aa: CASSQAGAWVLTF
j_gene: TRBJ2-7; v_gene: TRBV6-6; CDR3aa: CASRKTGGLGYEQYF
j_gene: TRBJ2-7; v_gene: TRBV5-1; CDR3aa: CASSLGAGGTSGIQSYEQYF
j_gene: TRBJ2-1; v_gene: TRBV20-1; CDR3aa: CSARLAGLEYNEQFF
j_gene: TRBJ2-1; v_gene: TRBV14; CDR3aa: CASSPLGESNEQFF
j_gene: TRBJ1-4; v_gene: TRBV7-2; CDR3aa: CASSLRQYEKLFF
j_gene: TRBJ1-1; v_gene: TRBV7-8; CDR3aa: CASSFHGNTEAFF
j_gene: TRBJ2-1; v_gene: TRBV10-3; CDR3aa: CATSLAGDEQFF
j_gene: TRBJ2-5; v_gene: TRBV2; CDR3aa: CASSDNRLAGGWFQETQYF
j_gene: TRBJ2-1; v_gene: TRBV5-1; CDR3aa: CASSLDGGSYNEQFF
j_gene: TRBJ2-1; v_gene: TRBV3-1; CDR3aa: CASSLKSLAENRFF
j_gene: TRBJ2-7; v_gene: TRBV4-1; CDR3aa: CASSVRQGAREQYF
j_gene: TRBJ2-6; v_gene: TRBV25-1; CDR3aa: CASSESESGANVLTF
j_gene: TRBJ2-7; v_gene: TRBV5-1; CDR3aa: CASSLSGSSYEQYF
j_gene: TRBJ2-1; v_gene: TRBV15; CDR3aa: CATRERGSYNEQFF
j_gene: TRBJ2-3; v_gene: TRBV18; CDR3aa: CASSLLNWGSGDTQYF
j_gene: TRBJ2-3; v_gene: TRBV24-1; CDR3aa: CATSDPSRDTQYF
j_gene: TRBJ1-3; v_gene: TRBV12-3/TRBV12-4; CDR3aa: CASSSETLTDTIYF
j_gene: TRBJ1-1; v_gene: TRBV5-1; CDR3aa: CASRLPTGGHTEAFF
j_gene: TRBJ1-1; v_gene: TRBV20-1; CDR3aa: CSARGIRDRGVIGEAFF
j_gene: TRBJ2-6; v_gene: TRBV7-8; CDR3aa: CASSSRGANVLTF
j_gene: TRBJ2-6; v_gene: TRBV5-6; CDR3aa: CASSSRTGTGVNVLTF
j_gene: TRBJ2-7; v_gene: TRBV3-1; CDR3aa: CASSQGDLTYEQYF
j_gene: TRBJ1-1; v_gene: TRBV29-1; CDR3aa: CSVEGRQNTEAFF
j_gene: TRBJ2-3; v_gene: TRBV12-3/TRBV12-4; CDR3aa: CASRLAGIRTDTQYF
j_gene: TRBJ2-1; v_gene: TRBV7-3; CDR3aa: CSSSLHGGTYNEQFF
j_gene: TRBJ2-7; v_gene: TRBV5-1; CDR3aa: CASRGSSYEQYF
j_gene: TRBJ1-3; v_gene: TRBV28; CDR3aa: CASSLLSSGQGTGNTIYF
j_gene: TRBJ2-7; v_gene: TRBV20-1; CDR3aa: CSAAPPRDRGNYEQYF
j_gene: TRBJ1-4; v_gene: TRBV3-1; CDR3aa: CASSQDLRRGGEKLFF
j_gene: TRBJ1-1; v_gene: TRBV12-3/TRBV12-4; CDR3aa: CASSPTGRVNTEAFF
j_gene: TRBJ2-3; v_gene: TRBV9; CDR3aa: CASSASAGGTTDTQYF
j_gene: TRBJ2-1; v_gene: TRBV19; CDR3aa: CASSKAGAGNEQFF
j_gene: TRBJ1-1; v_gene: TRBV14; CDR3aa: CASSHIGGLTEAFF
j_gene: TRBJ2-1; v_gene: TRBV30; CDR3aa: CAWSLALGRGEQFF
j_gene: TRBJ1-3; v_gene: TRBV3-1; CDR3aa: CASSPASTWTVSGNTIYF
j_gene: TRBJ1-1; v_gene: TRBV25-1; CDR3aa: CASTQKMNTEAFF
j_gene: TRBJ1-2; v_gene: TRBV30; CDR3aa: CAWSLTGVFYGYTF
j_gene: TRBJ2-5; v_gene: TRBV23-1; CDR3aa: CASSPTDRDKRNVPEQETQYF
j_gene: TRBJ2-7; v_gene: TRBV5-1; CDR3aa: CASSLAAGGTYEQYF
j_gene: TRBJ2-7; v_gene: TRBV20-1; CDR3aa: CSARDVLAPVFYEQYF
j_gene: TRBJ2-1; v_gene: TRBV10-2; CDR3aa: CASSRMYNEQFF
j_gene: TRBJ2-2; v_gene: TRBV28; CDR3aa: CASRISGTPSGELFF